This record covers a single T cell receptor beta chain. Its specificity is not known. CDR3 length equals 16 residues. Germline values: CDR1 MGHRA, CDR2 YSYEKL. The study made its TRB cDNA libraries by 5' RACE, adding UMI labels. Reanalyzing the 5' RACE reads, TCRdb keeps one entry per CDR3 protein, without DNA. Found here are approximately 52,000 distinct CDR3 sequences; the top ten clones hold over 14%. This entry comes from a study of CXCR3-negative and CXCR3-positive naive CD8 T cells. General study findings and limits: CXCR3 expression dropped partially after cryopreservation, and most assays relied on fresh PBMCs.

The TCR originated in a human donor in good health. Some clones in this sample may be carry-over from other donors' samples. The chain recombines TRBV4-1 with TRBJ2-3; TCRdb lists TRBD1, though no DNA is available to test this call. Source material: memory CD8+ T cells from blood. This CDR3 is CASTGFLQGFADTQYF.